This T cell receptor beta chain stems from a study of tumor and adjacent non-tumor tissue in lung cancer. About the study: Histology: about a dozen adenocarcinoma, a couple of squamous cell carcinoma, 1 small cell lung cancer. Patients were aged roughly 31 to 76, roughly 9 men and about five women, stage I to III. Study results and limitations: Significantly higher TCR diversity was found in tumor than normal lung. In normal lung, the top 100 clones were significantly more dominant than in tumor.

This sample's RNA came from whole unsorted tissue. The library came from three nested PCR rounds adapted from ARM-PCR protocols. TCRdb re-called the multiplex PCR reads with MiXCR, one entry per CDR3 protein. The sample carries about 200,000 distinct CDR3 sequences, about 71% recorded once. Germline V gene sequence: CDR1 MNHEY, CDR2 SVGEGT. This CDR3 contains 13 residues. In this sample, this clonotype turned up once. Its antigen remains unknown. A read error may account for a junction end that differs from germline. This TCR was sampled from a man between 60 and 75 years old with non-small cell lung cancer. The chain joins TRBV6-2 or TRBV6-3 to TRBJ2-5; 7 bases line up with TRBD1. Material for sequencing was lung tumor tissue. The chain's CDR3 is CVSRQGYLEAQYF. CDR3 DNA: TGTGTCAGCCGACAGGGATACCTAGAGGCCCAGTACTTC.